This is a list of T cell receptor beta chains from one sample in a study of OX40 agonist ivuxolimab in advanced cancers. Clones were sequenced by immunoSEQ multiplex PCR, and TCRdb holds only the in-frame ones, with some missing. The table records about 70,000 clones, around 90% of them present only once. Sequences were derived from CD4+ or CD8+ T cells sorted from blood, sampled in a trial of the OX40 agonist ivuxolimab. These receptor sequences come from an adult with an advanced solid tumor such as melanoma, head and neck, liver or kidney cancer. Both conserved end residues are part of each CDR3. D genes are given only for firm matches. Clone size appears in some rows only: once, few, many, or a class for an expanded clone.

J gene	D gene	V gene	clone size	CDR3 DNA	CDR3 protein
TRBJ2-2	TRBD2	TRBV5-4	NA	TGTGCCAGCAGCCCGGGGGAGGGGAAAACCGGGGAGCTGTTTTTT	CASSPGEGKTGELFF
TRBJ2-1	NA	TRBV19	NA	TGTGCCAGTAGAGTGAGAGGGTACAATGAGCAGTTCTTC	CASRVRGYNEQFF
TRBJ2-3	NA	TRBV29-1	once	TGCAGCGTCCCTAAACCCCCAACAGATCTTTCCACAGATACGCAGTATTTT	CSVPKPPTDLSTDTQYF
TRBJ2-1	TRBD2	TRBV6-5	NA	TGTGCCAGCACTCAGGGACTAGCGGGGGAGCAGTTCTTC	CASTQGLAGEQFF
TRBJ2-1	TRBD1	TRBV7-9	NA	TGTGCCAGCAGCTTACCGCTGGACAGGGGGGCCTACAATGAGCAGTTCTTC	CASSLPLDRGAYNEQFF
TRBJ2-3	NA	TRBV13	NA	TGTGCCAGCAGAAAGGGGGGTACTAGCACAGATACGCAGTATTTT	CASRKGGTSTDTQYF
TRBJ2-7	NA	TRBV5-5	NA	TGTGCCAGCAGCGGGACCGGGACCTTATCCTACGAGCAGTACTTC	CASSGTGTLSYEQYF
TRBJ2-7	TRBD2	TRBV5-1	NA	TGCGCCAGCAGCCCGGGACTAGCGGGGGTCGAGCAGTACTTC	CASSPGLAGVEQYF
TRBJ2-5	TRBD1	TRBV4-1	NA	TGCGCCAGCAGCCATGAACAGGGGCTTAGCGAGACCCAGTACTTC	CASSHEQGLSETQYF
TRBJ1-3	NA	TRBV7-2	NA	TGTGCCAGCAGCCCTGGACCGCAAGCTTCTGGAAACACCATATATTTT	CASSPGPQASGNTIYF
TRBJ2-7	NA	TRBV7-6	NA	TGTGCCAGCAGCTCTCCCCCTCCGGGGGCTACTGGTGTCGAGCAGTACTTC	CASSSPPPGATGVEQYF
TRBJ2-7	TRBD1	TRBV4-3	once	TGCGCCAGCAGCCACACGGACCGGGACAGGGGGTACGAGCAGTACTTC	CASSHTDRDRGYEQYF
TRBJ1-6	NA	TRBV27	NA	TGTGCCAGCAGTTTATTCACTGGGAATAATTCACCCCTCCACTTT	CASSLFTGNNSPLHF
TRBJ1-1	NA	TRBV7-9	NA	TGTGCCAGCAGCTTCATAGGGCTCGAAGCTTTCTTT	CASSFIGLEAFF
TRBJ1-4	NA	TRBV29-1	NA	TGCAGCGTTGAATACAGGAATAATGAAAAACTGTTTTTT	CSVEYRNNEKLFF
TRBJ2-7	NA	TRBV4-2	NA	TGTGCCAGCACCCCCGGAGGGGCTAGTTACGAGCAGTACTTC	CASTPGGASYEQYF
TRBJ2-7	TRBD2	TRBV6-1	NA	TGTGCCAGCAGTGACACTTGGGGGAGGGAGATCTACGAGCAGTACTTC	CASSDTWGREIYEQYF
TRBJ2-7	NA	TRBV7-9	once	TGTGCCAGCAGGAAAGGGGATAACTACGAGCAGTACTTC	CASRKGDNYEQYF
TRBJ2-7	NA	TRBV6-5	NA	TGTGCCAGCAGTTACAGCGCAGGGGAGTCCTCCTACGAGCAGTACTTC	CASSYSAGESSYEQYF
TRBJ2-7	NA	TRBV7-8	NA	TGTGCCAGCAGCTTAGACTACGGACACTACGAGCAGTACTTC	CASSLDYGHYEQYF
TRBJ1-3	NA	TRBV18	NA	TGTGCCAGCTCACCACCATTCGGGGCCCTCTCTGGAAACACCATATATTTT	CASSPPFGALSGNTIYF
TRBJ2-2	NA	TRBV13	NA	TGTGCCAGCAGCTTAGTCACTAACACCGGGGAGCTGTTTTTT	CASSLVTNTGELFF
TRBJ1-5	NA	TRBV10-3	NA	TGTGCCATCAGTGAGGGTAGTACTAGCAATCAGCCCCAGCATTTT	CAISEGSTSNQPQHF
TRBJ2-2	NA	TRBV7-9	NA	TGTGCCAGCAGCCCAGCGGGCAGGGATAAGGCCGGGGAGCTGTTTTTT	CASSPAGRDKAGELFF
TRBJ2-7	TRBD1	TRBV18	NA	TGTGCCAGCTCACCACCGGGACAGGGAACCTACGAGCAGTACTTC	CASSPPGQGTYEQYF
TRBJ2-1	TRBD2	TRBV9	NA	TGTGCCAGCAGCTCCCGGACTAGCGGGGGGGCTAATGAGCAGTTCTTC	CASSSRTSGGANEQFF
TRBJ1-1	NA	TRBV13	NA	TGTGCCAGCAGCTTAATCCGCGTTGAGGGCTACACTGAAGCTTTCTTT	CASSLIRVEGYTEAFF
TRBJ2-7	NA	TRBV5-6	NA	TGTGCCAGCGAGTCCCGAATGGAGGGTACCAACTTCGGTAAGCAGTACTTC	CASESRMEGTNFGKQYF
TRBJ1-2	TRBD1	TRBV19	NA	TGTGCCAGTAGTACGCAGGGGGCTAACTATGGCTACACCTTC	CASSTQGANYGYTF
TRBJ1-4	NA	TRBV5-8	NA	TGTGCCAGCGACGATGAAAAACTGTTTTTT	CASDDEKLFF
TRBJ2-1	TRBD2	TRBV7-2	NA	TGTGCCAGCAGCGACCGGACTAGCGGGGTGAGGAATGAGCAGTTCTTC	CASSDRTSGVRNEQFF
TRBJ2-7	NA	TRBV27	NA	TGTGCCAGCAGTTTATTGGGGGCCTCCTACGAGCAGTACTTC	CASSLLGASYEQYF
TRBJ2-5	NA	TRBV7-6	NA	TGTGCCAGCAGCTTAAGTGGAGGGCCAGGGAAGGACCAAGAGACCCAGTACTTC	CASSLSGGPGKDQETQYF
TRBJ2-7	NA	TRBV6-4	NA	TGTGCCAGCAGCGAGGGACCGGCCCCCGTCTACGAGCAGTACTTC	CASSEGPAPVYEQYF
TRBJ1-1	NA	TRBV11-2	NA	TGTGCCAGCAGCTTAGAGGGCCCCCTGAACACTGAAGCTTTCTTT	CASSLEGPLNTEAFF
TRBJ1-1	NA	TRBV4-1	NA	TGCGCCAGCAGCCAAGACTCTGCGCCCGGGGGAGAAACTGAAGCTTTCTTT	CASSQDSAPGGETEAFF
TRBJ2-3	NA	TRBV20-1	NA	TGCAGTGCCCCCTCGGGGGATACGCAGTATTTT	CSAPSGDTQYF
TRBJ2-5	TRBD2	TRBV13	once	TGTGCCAGCAGCTTGACTAGCGGGGGAGGAGAGACCCAGTACTTC	CASSLTSGGGETQYF
TRBJ1-1	TRBD1	TRBV13	NA	TGTGCCAGCAGCACCTCCGAGGGGGCTCGGGGCACTGAAGCTTTCTTT	CASSTSEGARGTEAFF
TRBJ2-7	NA	TRBV7-9	once	TGTGCCAGCAGCCAAGGGTCCTACGAGCAGTACTTC	CASSQGSYEQYF
TRBJ2-4	NA	TRBV9	NA	TGTGCCAGCAGCCCGTCAGGGTTAGCCAAAAACATTCAGTACTTC	CASSPSGLAKNIQYF
TRBJ2-5	TRBD2	TRBV7-2	NA	TGTGCCAGCAGCTTCTCCCTAGCGGGGGGCGGAGAGACCCAGTACTTC	CASSFSLAGGGETQYF
TRBJ2-1	TRBD1	TRBV5-6	NA	TGTGCCAGCTCCTACGGGACAGCTCAAAATGAGCAGTTCTTC	CASSYGTAQNEQFF